The 18 T cell receptor beta chains in this list originate from one sample, sequenced in a study of T cell responses to AZD1222 COVID-19 vaccine (dated by TCRdb to about 2021). Library preparation employed the immunoSEQ multiplex PCR assay. What TCRdb holds here is the immuneACCESS table cut down to in-frame rearrangements. Part of the clones is not present; checked against another copy, under half of the missing clones reflect an unresolved V gene, and the others are unexplained. This sample gives 150,000 to 200,000 clones in total; approximately 86% of them show up just once. The ten top clones hold roughly 12% of the sample. In light of the paper, this sample's time point label describes: about 28 days (+/-7) after the second vaccine dose. The sequences come from peripheral blood, collected 28 days after the second AZD1222 dose. The source of these receptors is an adult who received the AZD1222 COVID-19 vaccine.

The chain is built from TRBV7-2 and TRBJ1-3; D is unclear. Germline V gives CDR1 SGHTA, CDR2 FQGNSA. The length of the CDR3 is 15 residues. V was shortened by 5 bases and J by 0 bases, with 11 bases between the two germline ends. The CDR3 loop reads CASSAARASGNTIYF. The CDR3 DNA sequence: TGTGCCAGCAGCGCAGCCCGGGCCTCTGGAAACACCATATATTTT.

The V call is TRBV7-3, the J call TRBJ2-2, with 8 bases identical to TRBD1. Germline V lookup: CDR1 SGHTA, CDR2 FQGTGA. This CDR3 contains 15 residues. V dropped 3 bases and J dropped 6; count of bases not matched to a gene: 6. The CDR3 spells CASSFQGAGAGELFF. As DNA, the CDR3 is TGTGCCAGCAGCTTCCAGGGGGCGGGTGCCGGGGAGCTGTTTTTT.

The chain links TRBV21-1 to TRBJ1-3; the DNA was not used to check the table's D call, TRBD1. TRBV21-1 is a pseudogene. The CDR3 has 15 amino acids. CDR3 residues: CASNSLQGSGNTIYF. Here the CDR3 DNA reads TGTGCCAGCAACTCTTTACAGGGCTCTGGAAACACCATATATTTT.

This chain links TRBV12-3 or TRBV12-4 with TRBJ1-2, with TRBD1 identical over 8 bases. The CDR3 contains 13 residues. V lost 4 bases and J lost 5; bases outside the gene matches: 3. CDR3 amino acids: CASSSQGAYGYTF. In DNA, the CDR3 is TGTGCCAGCAGTTCCCAGGGGGCGTATGGCTACACCTTC.

The CDR3 region is CASSRDRNNSGNTIYF. The CDR3, as DNA: TGTGCCAGCAGCCGGGACAGAAATAACTCTGGAAACACCATATATTTT. The chain links TRBV7-3 to TRBJ1-3; TRBD1 matches at 7 bases. V dropped 5 bases and J dropped 0; count of bases not matched to a gene: 7. Germline-derived CDR1 and CDR2 are SGHTA and FQGTGA. The CDR3 runs to 16 residues.

V and J are TRBV30 and TRBJ2-1; 8 positions match TRBD1. The CDR3 has 13 residues. V was pared by 7 bases and J by 5 bases, with 7 bases of the junction left unmatched. Germline CDR1 GTSNPN, CDR2 SVGIG (reference sequence). The CDR3 DNA sequence: TGTGCCTCCCAGGGGGCGAGTCACAATGAGCAGTTCTTC. Protein: CASQGASHNEQFF.

V usage is TRBV5-1 and J usage is TRBJ2-5, with D uncertain. CDR1 and CDR2 from the germline V gene are SGHRS and YFSETQ. Between the trimmed V and J ends, which lost 0 bases and 6 bases, there was a span of 6 bases. The CDR3 contains 12 residues. This CDR3 is CASSLAWQTQYF. Here the CDR3 DNA reads TGCGCCAGCAGCTTGGCTTGGCAGACCCAGTACTTC.

In DNA, the CDR3 is TGTGCCAGCAGTTACTCGGGCAGGGGGGACACTGAAGCTTTCTTT. Its protein product is CASSYSGRGDTEAFF. The gene calls are TRBV6-5 and TRBJ1-1; 7 positions match TRBD1. The CDR3 has 15 amino acids. J lost 3 bases, V lost 0 bases, and 4 bases had no gene match. Looked up from germline, CDR1 is MNHEY and CDR2 is SVGAGI.

V and J are TRBV5-1 and TRBJ2-3; 12 bases are a match to TRBD1. The CDR3 spans 16 residues. The V segment lost 4 bases and the J segment 6 bases; nucleotides outside the gene matches: 9. Germline CDR1 SGHRS, CDR2 YFSETQ. This chain's CDR3 is CASSKGQGARRDTQYF. The CDR3 DNA is TGCGCCAGCAGCAAGGGACAGGGGGCGCGACGCGATACGCAGTATTTT.

The chain links TRBV5-6 to TRBJ1-1, with 7 bases that match TRBD1. Germline loops: CDR1 SGHDT, CDR2 YYEEEE. This CDR3 has 15 amino acids. Trimming removed 0 bases from V and 2 bases from J; junction bases left unmatched: 4. The CDR3 spells CASSLGQGANTEAFF. CDR3 DNA sequence: TGTGCCAGCAGCTTGGGACAGGGCGCCAACACTGAAGCTTTCTTT.

The chain links TRBV5-1 to TRBJ1-3, with D unresolved. Trimming took 1 base from V and 3 from J, leaving 5 bases between them. The length of the CDR3 is 13 residues. The germline CDR1 and CDR2 sequences are SGHRS and YFSETQ. This CDR3 is CASSLSGGNTIYF. The CDR3 bases are TGCGCCAGCAGCTTGTCCGGTGGAAACACCATATATTTT.

The chain is built from TRBV7-8 and TRBJ1-4; D ambiguous. The germline V gene has CDR1 SGHVS and CDR2 FQNEAQ. The CDR3 extends over 13 amino acids. V lost 3 bases and J 8 bases, leaving 10 bases between the germline ends. CDR3 DNA sequence: TGTGCCAGCAGCTTTGGCCCGTCCGAAAAACTGTTTTTT. It encodes CASSFGPSEKLFF.

DNA of the CDR3: TGTGCCAGCAGTGTTCTATGGGTTTCACTAGCGGGGTACAATGAGCAGTTCTTC. Its translation: CASSVLWVSLAGYNEQFF. This chain links TRBV6-1 with TRBJ2-1; the match to TRBD2 covers 10 bases. The CDR3 length is 18 residues. V was clipped by 4 bases and J by 4 bases; unmatched bases: 13. Germline V gives CDR1 MNHNS, CDR2 SASEGT.

The chain joins TRBV4-1 to TRBJ1-1; D is unresolved. Germline V gives CDR1 MGHRA, CDR2 YSYEKL. Between the trimmed V and J ends, which lost 0 bases and 3 bases, there was a span of 14 bases. CDR3 length equals 16 residues. CDR3 protein: CASSQDKQRTDTEAFF. CDR3 nucleotide sequence: TGCGCCAGCAGCCAAGATAAGCAGAGAACGGACACTGAAGCTTTCTTT.

The genes are TRBV14 and TRBJ2-7; possibly TRBD2 for D (6 bases). The V end was cut by 1 base, the J end by 9 bases, with 16 bases between. This CDR3 has 14 residues. CDR1 and CDR2 (germline): SGHDN, FVKESK. CDR3 bases: TGTGCCAGCAGCCAAGTCCTGGGGGGAAAGGTGCAGTACTTC. The encoded protein is CASSQVLGGKVQYF.

The chain employs TRBV4-2 and TRBJ1-5; D call uncertain. CDR1 and CDR2 (germline): LGHNA, YNFKEQ. V lost 0 bases, J lost 3 bases, and 3 bases lay in between. The CDR3 contains 13 residues. The CDR3, as DNA: TGTGCCAGCAGCCAAGATGCCAATCAGCCCCAGCATTTT. It codes for CASSQDANQPQHF.

The chain is built from TRBV7-9 and TRBJ1-6; D unclear. The V gene's germline CDR1 is SEHNR and CDR2 FQNEAQ (reference sequence). Trimming took off 5 bases at V and 5 bases at J, with 19 bases between the two ends. This CDR3 has 17 residues. CDR3 loop: CASSRFLIDGNNSPLHF. As DNA, the CDR3 is TGTGCCAGCAGCCGCTTTTTGATCGACGGCAATAATTCACCCCTCCACTTT.

The genes are TRBV11-3 and TRBJ1-4, with D uncertain. Per the germline V gene, CDR1 is SGHNT and CDR2 is YENEEA. Trimming removed 7 bases at V and 8 bases at J, with 17 bases between. This CDR3 is 14 amino acids long. DNA for the CDR3: TGTGCCAGCACCCGGACGAGCTCACGGGAAAAACTGTTTTTT. It yields the protein CASTRTSSREKLFF.